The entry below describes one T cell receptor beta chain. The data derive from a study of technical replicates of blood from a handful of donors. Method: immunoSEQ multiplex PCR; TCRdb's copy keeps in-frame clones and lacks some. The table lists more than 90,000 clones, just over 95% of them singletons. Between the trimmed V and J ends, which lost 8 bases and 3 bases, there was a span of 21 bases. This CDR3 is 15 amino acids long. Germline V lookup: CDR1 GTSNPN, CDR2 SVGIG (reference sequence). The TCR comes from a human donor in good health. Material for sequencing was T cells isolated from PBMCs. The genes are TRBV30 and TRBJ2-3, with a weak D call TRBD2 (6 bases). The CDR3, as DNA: TGTGCCCTGGGGGAGGAGAAGTTGGTAACAGATACGCAGTATTTT. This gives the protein CALGEEKLVTDTQYF.